The clone carrying this TCR beta chain was counted between two and nine times. The data belong to a study of T cells in Graves' hyperthyroidism and ophthalmopathy. From RNA transcripts, TCR beta CDR3 regions were amplified. First-round RT-PCR with HTBI primers amplified the TCR CDR3 region. TCRdb independently ran MiXCR on the multiplex PCR reads; one entry per CDR3 protein. The sample holds approximately 590,000 distinct CDR3 sequences, around 16% seen once. The V end was cut by 6 bases, the J end by 2 bases, with 20 bases between. This CDR3 is built from 17 residues. Germline V gene lookup returns CDR1 MNHNS and CDR2 SASEGT.

Sequenced material: blood. The chain has TRBV6-1 and TRBJ1-5; the D gene is possibly TRBD1 (5 bases). This clonotype originated in a woman aged 25-40 years with Graves' hyperthyroidism. CDR3 in DNA: TGTGCCAGCAGCCCATCTTCCCTCGGGGCTGGCAATCAGCCCCAGCATTTT. This gives the protein CASSPSSLGAGNQPQHF.